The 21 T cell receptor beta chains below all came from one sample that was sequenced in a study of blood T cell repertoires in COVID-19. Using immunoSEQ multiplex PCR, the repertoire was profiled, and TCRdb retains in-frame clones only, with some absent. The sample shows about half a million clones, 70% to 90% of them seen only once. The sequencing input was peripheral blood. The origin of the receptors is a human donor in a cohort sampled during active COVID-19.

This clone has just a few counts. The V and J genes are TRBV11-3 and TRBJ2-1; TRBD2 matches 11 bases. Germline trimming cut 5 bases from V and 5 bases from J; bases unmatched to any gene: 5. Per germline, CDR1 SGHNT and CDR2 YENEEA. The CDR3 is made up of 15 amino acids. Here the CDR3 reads CASSPTSGAHNEQFF. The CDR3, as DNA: TGTGCCAGCAGCCCGACTAGCGGGGCCCACAATGAGCAGTTCTTC.

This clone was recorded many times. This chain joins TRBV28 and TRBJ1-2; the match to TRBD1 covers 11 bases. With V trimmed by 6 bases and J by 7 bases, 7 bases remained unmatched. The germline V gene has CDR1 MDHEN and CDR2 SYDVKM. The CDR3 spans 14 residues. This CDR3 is CASRRDRGFSGYTF. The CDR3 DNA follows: TGTGCCAGCAGGCGGGACAGGGGGTTTAGTGGCTACACCTTC.

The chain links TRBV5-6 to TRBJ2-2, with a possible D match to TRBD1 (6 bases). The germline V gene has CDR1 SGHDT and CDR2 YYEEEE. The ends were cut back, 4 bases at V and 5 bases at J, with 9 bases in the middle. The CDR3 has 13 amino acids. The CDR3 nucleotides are TGTGCCAGCAGCCGGACAGTGACCGGGGAGCTGTTTTTT. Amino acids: CASSRTVTGELFF.

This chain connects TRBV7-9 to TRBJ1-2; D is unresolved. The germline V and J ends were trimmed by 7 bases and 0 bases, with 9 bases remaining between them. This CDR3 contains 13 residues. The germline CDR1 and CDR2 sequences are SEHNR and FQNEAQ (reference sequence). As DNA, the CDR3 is TGTGCCAGCACCCCCACTGCTAACTATGGCTACACCTTC. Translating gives CASTPTANYGYTF.

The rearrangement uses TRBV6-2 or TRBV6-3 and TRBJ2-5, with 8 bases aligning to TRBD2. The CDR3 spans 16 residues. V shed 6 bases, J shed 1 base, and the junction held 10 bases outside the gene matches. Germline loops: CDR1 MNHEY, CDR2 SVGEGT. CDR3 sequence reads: CASSSIAGRTQETQYF. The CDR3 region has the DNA TGTGCCAGCAGCTCCATAGCGGGACGAACCCAAGAGACCCAGTACTTC.

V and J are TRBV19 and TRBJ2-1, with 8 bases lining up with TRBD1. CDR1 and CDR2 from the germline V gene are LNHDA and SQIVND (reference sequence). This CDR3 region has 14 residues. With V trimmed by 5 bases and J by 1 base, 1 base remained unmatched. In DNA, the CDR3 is TGTGCCAGTAGTCGGGACAGGTCCTACAATGAGCAGTTCTTC. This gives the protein CASSRDRSYNEQFF.

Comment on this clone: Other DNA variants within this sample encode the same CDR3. The CDR3 nucleotides read TGTGCCAGCAGCCCCCGGTACAATGAGCAGTTCTTC. It codes for CASSPRYNEQFF. The rearrangement joins TRBV11-2 to TRBJ2-1; D is undetermined. CDR1 and CDR2 (germline): SGHAT, FQNNGV. Trimming removed 5 bases at V and 4 bases at J, with 6 bases between. CDR3 size: 12 residues.

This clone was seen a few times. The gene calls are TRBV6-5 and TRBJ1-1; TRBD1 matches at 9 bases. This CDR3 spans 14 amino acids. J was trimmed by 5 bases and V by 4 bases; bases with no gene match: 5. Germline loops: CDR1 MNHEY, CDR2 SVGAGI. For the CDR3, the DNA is TGTGCCAGCAGTTGGTCAGACAGGGGGACTGAAGCTTTCTTT. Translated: CASSWSDRGTEAFF.

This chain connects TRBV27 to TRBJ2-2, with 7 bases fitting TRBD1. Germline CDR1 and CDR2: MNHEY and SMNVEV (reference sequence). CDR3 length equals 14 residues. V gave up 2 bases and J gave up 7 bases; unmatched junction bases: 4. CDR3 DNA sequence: TGTGCCAGCAGTTTAAGCAGGGGGATCGGGGAGCTGTTTTTT. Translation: CASSLSRGIGELFF.

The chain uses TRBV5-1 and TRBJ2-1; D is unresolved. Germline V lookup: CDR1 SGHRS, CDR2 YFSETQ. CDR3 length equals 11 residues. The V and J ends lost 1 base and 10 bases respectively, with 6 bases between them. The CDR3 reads CASSLNLEQFF. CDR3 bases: TGCGCCAGCAGCTTGAACTTAGAGCAGTTCTTC.

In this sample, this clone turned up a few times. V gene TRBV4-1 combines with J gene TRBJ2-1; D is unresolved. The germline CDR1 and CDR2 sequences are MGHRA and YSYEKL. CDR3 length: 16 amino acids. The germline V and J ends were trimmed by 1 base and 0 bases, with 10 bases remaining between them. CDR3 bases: TGCGCCAGCAGCCAAGGGTCCCTGAGCTCCTACAATGAGCAGTTCTTC. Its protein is CASSQGSLSSYNEQFF.

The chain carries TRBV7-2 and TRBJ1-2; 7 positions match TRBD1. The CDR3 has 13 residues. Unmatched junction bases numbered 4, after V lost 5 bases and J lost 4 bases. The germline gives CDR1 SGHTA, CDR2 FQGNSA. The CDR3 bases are TGTGCCAGCAGCCCACGGACAGGCTATGGCTACACCTTC. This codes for CASSPRTGYGYTF.

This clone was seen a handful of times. The DNA of the CDR3 is TGTGCCAGCTCACCACGCCAGTTGAACACCGGGGAGCTGTTTTTT. Protein product: CASSPRQLNTGELFF. The chain is built from TRBV18 and TRBJ2-2; D gene ambiguous. This CDR3 region has 15 residues. The V end was cut by 1 base, the J end by 1 base, with 7 bases between. Germline values: CDR1 KGHSH, CDR2 LQKENI. Full variable domain (remainder filled in from reference TRBV18 and TRBJ2-2): NAGVMQNPRHLVRRRGQEARLRCSPMKGHSHVYWYRQLPEEGLKFMVYLQKENIIDESGMPKERFSAEFPKEGPSILRIQQVVRGDSAAYFCASSPRQLNTGELFFGEGSRLTVL.

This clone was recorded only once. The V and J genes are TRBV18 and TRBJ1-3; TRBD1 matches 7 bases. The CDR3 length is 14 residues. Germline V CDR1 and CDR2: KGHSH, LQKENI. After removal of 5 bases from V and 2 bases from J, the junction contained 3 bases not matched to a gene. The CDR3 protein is CASSGQAAGNTIYF. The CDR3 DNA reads TGTGCCAGCTCAGGACAGGCGGCTGGAAACACCATATATTTT.

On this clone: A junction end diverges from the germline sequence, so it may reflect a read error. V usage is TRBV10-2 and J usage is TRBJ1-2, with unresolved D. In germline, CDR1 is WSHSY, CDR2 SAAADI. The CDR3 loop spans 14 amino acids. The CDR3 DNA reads TGCGCCAGCAGTGAATCGACGGACGACTATAGCTACACCTTC. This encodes CASSESTDDYSYTF.

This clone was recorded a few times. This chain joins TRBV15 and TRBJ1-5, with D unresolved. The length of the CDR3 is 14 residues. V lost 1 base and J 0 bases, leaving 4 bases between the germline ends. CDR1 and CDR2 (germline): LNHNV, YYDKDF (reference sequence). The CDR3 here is CATSRAHSNQPQHF. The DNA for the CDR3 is TGTGCCACCAGCAGAGCCCATAGCAATCAGCCCCAGCATTTT.

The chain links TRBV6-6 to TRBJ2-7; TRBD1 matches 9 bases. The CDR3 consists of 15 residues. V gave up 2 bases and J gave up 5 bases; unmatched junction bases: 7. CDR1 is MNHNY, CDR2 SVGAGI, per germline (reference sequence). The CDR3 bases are TGTGCCAGCAGTTACCCCGGACAGGGGAAAGACGAGCAGTACTTC. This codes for CASSYPGQGKDEQYF.

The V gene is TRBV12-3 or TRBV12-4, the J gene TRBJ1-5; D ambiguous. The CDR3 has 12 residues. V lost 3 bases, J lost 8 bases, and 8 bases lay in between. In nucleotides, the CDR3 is TGTGCCAGCAGTTTCCTGGCGGAGCCCCAGCATTTT. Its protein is CASSFLAEPQHF.

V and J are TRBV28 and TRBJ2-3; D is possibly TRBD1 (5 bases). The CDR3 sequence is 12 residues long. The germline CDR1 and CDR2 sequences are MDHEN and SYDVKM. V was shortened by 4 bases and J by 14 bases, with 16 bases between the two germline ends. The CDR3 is CASSYADIRRYF. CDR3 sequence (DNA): TGTGCCAGCAGTTACGCGGACATAAGAAGGTATTTT.

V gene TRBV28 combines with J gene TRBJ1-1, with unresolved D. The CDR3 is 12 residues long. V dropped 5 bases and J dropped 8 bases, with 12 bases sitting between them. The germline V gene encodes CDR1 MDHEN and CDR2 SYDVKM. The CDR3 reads CASSDGFSEAFF. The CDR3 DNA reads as TGTGCCAGCAGTGACGGATTTAGCGAAGCTTTCTTT.

The chain's CDR3 is CASRHLAGGEETQYF. The CDR3 DNA is TGTGCCAGCAGGCACCTAGCGGGAGGAGAAGAGACCCAGTACTTC. The rearrangement uses TRBV6-6 and TRBJ2-5; 11 positions match TRBD2. CDR1 is MNHNY, CDR2 SVGAGI, per germline (reference sequence). The CDR3 covers 15 residues. V was pared by 6 bases and J by 3 bases, with 6 bases of the junction left unmatched.